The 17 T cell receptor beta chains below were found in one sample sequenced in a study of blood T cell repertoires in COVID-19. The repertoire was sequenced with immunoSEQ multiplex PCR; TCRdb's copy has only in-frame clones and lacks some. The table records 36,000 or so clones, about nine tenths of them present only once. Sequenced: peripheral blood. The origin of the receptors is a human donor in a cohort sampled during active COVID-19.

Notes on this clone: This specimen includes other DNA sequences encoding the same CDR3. DNA for the CDR3: TGTGCCAGCCAGGGACAGCCGAACACCGGGGAGCTGTTTTTT. Translation: CASQGQPNTGELFF. V is TRBV6-5 and J is TRBJ2-2; 7 bases align to TRBD1. There are 14 residues in the CDR3. Germline CDR1 MNHEY, CDR2 SVGAGI. With 8 bases clipped from V and 0 bases from J, the junction kept 3 bases outside the gene matches.

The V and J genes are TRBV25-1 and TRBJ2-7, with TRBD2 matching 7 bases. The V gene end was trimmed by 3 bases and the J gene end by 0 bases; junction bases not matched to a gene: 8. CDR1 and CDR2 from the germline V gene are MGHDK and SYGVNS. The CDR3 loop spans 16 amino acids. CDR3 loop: CASSEPGGEASYEQYF. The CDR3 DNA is TGTGCCAGCAGTGAGCCTGGGGGGGAGGCCTCCTACGAGCAGTACTTC.

The CDR3 region has the DNA TGTGCCAGTAGCCCCTCGACAGGGCCGGCCCCTTGGTCACCCCTCCACTTT. Amino acid sequence: CASSPSTGPAPWSPLHF. The V and J genes are TRBV19 and TRBJ1-6, with TRBD1 identical over 7 bases. The germline CDR1 and CDR2 sequences are LNHDA and SQIVND (reference sequence). The trim removed 6 bases at V and 10 bases at J, leaving 18 bases unmatched. CDR3 length equals 17 residues. The variable domain in full, completed from reference TRBV19 and TRBJ1-6, reads DGGITQSPKYLFRKEGQNVTLSCEQNLNHDAMYWYRQDPGQGLRLIYYSQIVNDFQKGDIAEGYSVSREKKESFPLTVTSAQKNPTAFYLCASSPSTGPAPWSPLHFGNGTRLTVT.

The CDR3 DNA follows: TGTGCCAGCAGCACCACAGGGGTGGATACGCAGTATTTT. Translated: CASSTTGVDTQYF. The V call is TRBV11-2, the J call TRBJ2-3, with 7 bases aligning to TRBD1. The CDR3 covers 13 residues. Germline V lookup: CDR1 SGHAT, CDR2 FQNNGV. V lost 5 bases, J lost 6 bases, and 5 bases stayed unmatched.

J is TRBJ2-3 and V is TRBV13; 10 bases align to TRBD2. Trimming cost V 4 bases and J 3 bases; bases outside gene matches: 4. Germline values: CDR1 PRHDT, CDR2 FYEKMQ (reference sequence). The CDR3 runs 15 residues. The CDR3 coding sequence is TGTGCCAGCAGCTCCACGACTAGCGGGACAGATACGCAGTATTTT. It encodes CASSSTTSGTDTQYF. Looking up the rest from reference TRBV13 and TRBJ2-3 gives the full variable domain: AAGVIQSPRHLIKEKRETATLKCYPIPRHDTVYWYQQGPGQDPQFLISFYEKMQSDKGSIPDRFSAQQFSDYHSELNMSSLELGDSALYFCASSSTTSGTDTQYFGPGTRLTVL.

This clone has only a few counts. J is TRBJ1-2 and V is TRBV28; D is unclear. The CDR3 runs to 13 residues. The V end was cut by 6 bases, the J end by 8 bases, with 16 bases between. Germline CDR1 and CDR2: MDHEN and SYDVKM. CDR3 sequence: CASRRTEREGYTF. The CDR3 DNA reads TGTGCCAGCAGGCGGACCGAGAGGGAGGGCTACACCTTC.

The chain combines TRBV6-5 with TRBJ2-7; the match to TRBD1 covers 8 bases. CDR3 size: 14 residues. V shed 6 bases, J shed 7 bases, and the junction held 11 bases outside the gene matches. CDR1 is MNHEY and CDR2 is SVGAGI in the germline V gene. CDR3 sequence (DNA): TGTGCCAGCAGGCAGTACGGGACAGGTGAAGAGCAGTACTTC. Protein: CASRQYGTGEEQYF.

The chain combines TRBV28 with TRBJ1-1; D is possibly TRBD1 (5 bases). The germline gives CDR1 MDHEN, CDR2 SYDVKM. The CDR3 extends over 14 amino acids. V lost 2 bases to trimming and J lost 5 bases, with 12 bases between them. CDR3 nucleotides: TGTGCCAGCAGTTTACCAGGGCGGAGAACTGAAGCTTTCTTT. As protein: CASSLPGRRTEAFF. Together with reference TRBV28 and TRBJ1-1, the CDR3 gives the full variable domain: DVKVTQSSRYLVKRTGEKVFLECVQDMDHENMFWYRQDPGLGLRLIYFSYDVKMKEKGDIPEGYSVSREKKERFSLILESASTNQTSMYLCASSLPGRRTEAFFGQGTRLTVV.

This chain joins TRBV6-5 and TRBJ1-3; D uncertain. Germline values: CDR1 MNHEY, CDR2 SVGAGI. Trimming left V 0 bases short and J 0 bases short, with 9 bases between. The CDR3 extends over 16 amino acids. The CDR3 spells CASSYSPGRSGNTIYF. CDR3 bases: TGTGCCAGCAGTTACTCTCCAGGCCGCTCTGGAAACACCATATATTTT.

This CDR3 is CASQRQGGVVAEAFF. In DNA, the CDR3 is TGCGCCAGCCAACGACAGGGGGGTGTTGTCGCTGAAGCTTTCTTT. This chain connects TRBV5-1 to TRBJ1-1; TRBD1 matches 9 bases. Germline CDR1 and CDR2: SGHRS and YFSETQ. The CDR3 totals 15 residues. Trimming removed 7 bases from V and 6 bases from J; junction bases left unmatched: 13.

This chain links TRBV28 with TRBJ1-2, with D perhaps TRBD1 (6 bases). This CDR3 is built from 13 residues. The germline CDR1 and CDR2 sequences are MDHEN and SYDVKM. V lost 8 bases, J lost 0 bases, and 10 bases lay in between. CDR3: CASAQGTNYGYTF. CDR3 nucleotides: TGTGCCAGCGCCCAGGGGACTAACTATGGCTACACCTTC.

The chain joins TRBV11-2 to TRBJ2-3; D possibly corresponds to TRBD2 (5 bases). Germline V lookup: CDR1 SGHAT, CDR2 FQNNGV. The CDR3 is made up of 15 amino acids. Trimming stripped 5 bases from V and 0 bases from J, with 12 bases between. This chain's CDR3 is CASSKDGGSTDTQYF. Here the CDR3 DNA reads TGTGCCAGCAGCAAAGACGGCGGGAGCACAGATACGCAGTATTTT.

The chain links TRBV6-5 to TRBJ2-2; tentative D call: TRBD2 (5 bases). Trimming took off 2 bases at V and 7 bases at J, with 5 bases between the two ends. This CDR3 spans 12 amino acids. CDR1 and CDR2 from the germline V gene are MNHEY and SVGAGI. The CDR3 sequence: CASSYEGGELFF. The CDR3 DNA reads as TGTGCCAGCAGTTACGAGGGCGGGGAGCTGTTTTTT.

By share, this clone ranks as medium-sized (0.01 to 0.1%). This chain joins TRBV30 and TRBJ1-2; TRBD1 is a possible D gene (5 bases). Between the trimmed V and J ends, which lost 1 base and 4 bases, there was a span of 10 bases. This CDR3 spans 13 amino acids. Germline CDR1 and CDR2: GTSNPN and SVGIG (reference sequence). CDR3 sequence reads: CAWSDGTAYGYTF. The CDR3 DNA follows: TGTGCCTGGAGTGACGGGACTGCCTATGGCTACACCTTC.

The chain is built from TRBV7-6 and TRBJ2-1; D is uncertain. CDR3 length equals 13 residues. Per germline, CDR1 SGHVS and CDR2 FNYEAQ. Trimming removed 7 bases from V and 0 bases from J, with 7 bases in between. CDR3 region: CASTPGSYNEQFF. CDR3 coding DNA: TGTGCCAGCACCCCGGGCTCCTACAATGAGCAGTTCTTC.

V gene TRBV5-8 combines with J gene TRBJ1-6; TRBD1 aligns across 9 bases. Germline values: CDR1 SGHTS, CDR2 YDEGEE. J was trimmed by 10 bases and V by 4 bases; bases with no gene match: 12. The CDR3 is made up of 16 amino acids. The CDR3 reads CASSRRAGTGTSPLHF. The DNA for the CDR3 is TGTGCCAGCAGCCGAAGGGCCGGGACAGGGACATCACCCCTCCACTTT. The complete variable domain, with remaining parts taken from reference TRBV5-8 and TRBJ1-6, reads EAGVTQSPTHLIKTRGQQATLRCSPISGHTSVYWYQQALGLGLQFLLWYDEGEERNRGNFPPRFSGRQFPNYSSELNVNALELEDSALYLCASSRRAGTGTSPLHFGNGTRLTVT.

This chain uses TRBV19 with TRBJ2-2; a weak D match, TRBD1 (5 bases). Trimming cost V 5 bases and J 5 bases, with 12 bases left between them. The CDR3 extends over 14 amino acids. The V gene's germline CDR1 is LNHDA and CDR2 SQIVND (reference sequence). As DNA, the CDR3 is TGTGCCAGTAGTGCTCAGGGTCGGACCGGGGAGCTGTTTTTT. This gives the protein CASSAQGRTGELFF.